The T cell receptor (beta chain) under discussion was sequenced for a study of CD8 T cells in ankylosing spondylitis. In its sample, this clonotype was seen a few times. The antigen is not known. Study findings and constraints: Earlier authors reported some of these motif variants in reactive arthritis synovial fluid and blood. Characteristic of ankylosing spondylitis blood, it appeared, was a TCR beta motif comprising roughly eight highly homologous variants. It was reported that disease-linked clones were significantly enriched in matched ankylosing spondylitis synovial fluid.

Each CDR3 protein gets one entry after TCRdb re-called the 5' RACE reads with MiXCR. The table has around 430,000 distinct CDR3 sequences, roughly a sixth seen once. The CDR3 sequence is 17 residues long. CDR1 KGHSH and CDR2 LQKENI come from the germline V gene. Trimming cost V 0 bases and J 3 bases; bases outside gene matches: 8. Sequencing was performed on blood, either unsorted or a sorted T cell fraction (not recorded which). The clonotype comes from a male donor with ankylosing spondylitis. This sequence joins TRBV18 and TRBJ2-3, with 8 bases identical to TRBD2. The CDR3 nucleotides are TGTGCCAGCTCACCACCGGCTAGCGGGCGGGGTACAGATACGCAGTATTTT. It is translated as CASSPPASGRGTDTQYF.